What follows is one T cell receptor beta chain and its context. These data are taken from a study of blood T cell repertoires in COVID-19. On the study more broadly: Sources were T cells, B-cell-depleted T cells, or PBMCs; the material itself was cDNA or gDNA.

In the authors' workflow: For nucleated cells, counts were estimated from reference gene primer amplification. The table came from immunoSEQ multiplex PCR; TCRdb's copy has only in-frame clones and leaves some out. V and J calls and clone size are copied from that table; D and trimming were computed from the DNA. The table shows some 120,000 clones, with approximately 83% occurring only once. This CDR3 region has 17 residues. Trimming pared 2 bases from V and 4 bases from J, leaving 15 bases between. Germline-derived CDR1 and CDR2 are SGHVS and FQNEAQ. This clonotype was sampled from a woman of 80 years or more with acute or convalescent COVID-19. The genes are TRBV7-8 and TRBJ1-6; D is unclear. The sequenced material came from peripheral blood. The CDR3: CASSLRAVPGYNSPLHF. The CDR3 coding sequence is TGTGCCAGCAGCTTAAGAGCCGTACCAGGATATAATTCACCCCTCCACTTT. Looking up the rest from reference TRBV7-8 and TRBJ1-6 gives the full variable domain: GAGVSQSPRYKVAKRGQDVALRCDPISGHVSLFWYQQALGQGPEFLTYFQNEAQLDKSGLPSDRFFAERPEGSVSTLKIQRTQQEDSAVYLCASSLRAVPGYNSPLHFGNGTRLTVT.